Following are 9 T cell receptor beta chains from one sample sequenced in a study of immune characteristics of hereditary and idiopathic chronic pancreatitis. Patients having total pancreatectomy with islet autotransplantation provided the chronic pancreatitis pancreas tissue. The method was immunoSEQ multiplex PCR; TCRdb's version includes in-frame clones alone and lacks a portion of them. The repertoire holds almost 9,500 clones, with 70% to 80% as singletons. The sequenced sample consisted of pancreas tissue with idiopathic chronic pancreatitis. Receptors were obtained from a human donor with chronic pancreatitis.

The chain carries TRBV20-1 and TRBJ2-3; 7 positions agree with TRBD1. The CDR3 covers 13 residues. The V and J ends lost 3 bases and 6 bases, in that order; junction bases with no gene match: 6. In germline, CDR1 is DFQATT, CDR2 SNEGSKA (reference sequence). The CDR3 spells CSASNRGRDTQYF. CDR3 nucleotides: TGCAGTGCTAGTAACAGGGGACGCGATACGCAGTATTTT.

The J gene is TRBJ1-4, the V gene TRBV6-1; D is uncertain. Germline CDR1 is MNHNS and CDR2 is SASEGT. V was trimmed by 4 bases and J by 4 bases, leaving 16 bases between them. CDR3 size: 16 residues. In DNA form, the CDR3 reads TGTGCCAGCAGTGGACTTCTCGGAGGCGGTAATGAAAAACTGTTTTTT. Its protein is CASSGLLGGGNEKLFF.

The chain joins TRBV5-6 to TRBJ1-1, with D uncertain. Germline CDR1 SGHDT, CDR2 YYEEEE. The CDR3 totals 12 residues. The V gene lost 4 bases and the J gene lost 7 bases, with 11 bases spanning the gap. Here the CDR3 reads CASSTTSDEAFF. The CDR3 DNA sequence: TGTGCCAGCAGCACCACTTCAGATGAAGCTTTCTTT. Supplemented by reference TRBV5-6 and TRBJ1-1, the full variable domain reads DAGVTQSPTHLIKTRGQQVTLRCSPKSGHDTVSWYQQALGQGPQFIFQYYEEEERQRGNFPDRFSGHQFPNYSSELNVNALLLGDSALYLCASSTTSDEAFFGQGTRLTVV.

The chain recombines TRBV24-1 with TRBJ2-3; D call uncertain. The germline V gene has CDR1 KGHDR and CDR2 SFDVKD. This CDR3 has 13 amino acids. Trimming shortened V by 3 bases and J by 2 bases, and 5 bases separated the two germline ends. CDR3 nucleotides: TGTGCCACCAGTGATCGAGTCACAGATACGCAGTATTTT. It yields the protein CATSDRVTDTQYF.

The rearrangement joins TRBV27 to TRBJ1-1; D gene uncertain. The CDR3 spans 13 residues. Germline CDR1 is MNHEY and CDR2 is SMNVEV (reference sequence). Between the trimmed V and J ends, which lost 3 bases and 0 bases, there was a span of 5 bases. CDR3 loop: CASSLTLNTEAFF. The CDR3 region has the DNA TGTGCCAGCAGTTTGACACTGAACACTGAAGCTTTCTTT.

This clone was seen a handful of times. The chain recombines TRBV5-1 with TRBJ2-2, with TRBD1 identical over 9 bases. Germline assignment: CDR1 SGHRS and CDR2 YFSETQ. The CDR3 spans 17 residues. The ends lost 3 bases at V and 5 bases at J; junction bases unmatched: 11. The CDR3 protein is CASSSVLTGGNTGELFF. The CDR3 nucleotides read TGCGCCAGCAGCTCCGTCTTAACAGGGGGCAATACCGGGGAGCTGTTTTTT.

This clone has just one count. The CDR3 DNA sequence: TGCAGCGTTGCGTGGGGTTCGGGACGGACCACCGGGGAGCTGTTTTTT. Its translation is CSVAWGSGRTTGELFF. The chain carries TRBV29-1 and TRBJ2-2; possibly TRBD1 or TRBD2 for D (5 bases each). The V gene's germline CDR1 is SQVTM and CDR2 ANQGSEA. CDR3 length: 16 amino acids. The V gene lost 4 bases and the J gene lost 4 bases, with 19 bases spanning the gap.

V is TRBV7-9 and J is TRBJ2-5, with TRBD1 as a possible D gene (5 bases). V dropped 6 bases and J dropped 2 bases, with 19 bases sitting between them. This CDR3 has 16 amino acids. Germline values: CDR1 SEHNR, CDR2 FQNEAQ (reference sequence). The CDR3: CASSRMVGQEQETQYF. CDR3 DNA: TGTGCCAGCAGTCGGATGGTCGGACAAGAACAAGAGACCCAGTACTTC.

The CDR3, as DNA: TGTGCCAGCAGCCCAACGGGGGGTTACAATGAGCAGTTCTTC. It specifies CASSPTGGYNEQFF. The chain couples TRBV7-2 to TRBJ2-1, with TRBD2 matching over 7 bases. CDR3 length: 14 residues. In germline, CDR1 is SGHTA, CDR2 FQGNSA. Unmatched junction bases numbered 5, after V lost 5 bases and J lost 4 bases.